These 15 T cell receptor beta chains originate from one sample sequenced in a study of T cells after yellow fever vaccination. MiXCR, applied by TCRdb to the 5' RACE reads, yields one record per CDR3 protein. The sample includes some 120,000 distinct CDR3 sequences, 13% to 15% of them seen just once. The specimen was CD8+ T cells sorted from PBMCs, collected 5 days after the yellow fever booster vaccination. The source is a young man who received the YFV17D yellow fever vaccine.

Only a few counts were recorded for this clonotype. V gene TRBV11-2 combines with J gene TRBJ2-1; possibly TRBD2 for D (5 bases). CDR1 is SGHAT and CDR2 is FQNNGV in the germline V gene. The CDR3 length is 16 residues. Trimming left V 5 bases short and J 5 bases short, with 19 bases between. CDR3 residues: CASSLPQEEADNEQFF. The CDR3 DNA reads TGTGCCAGCAGCCTACCCCAGGAGGAGGCGGACAATGAGCAGTTCTTC.

This clonotype was observed many times. The gene calls are TRBV28 and TRBJ2-7, with D perhaps matching TRBD2 (6 bases). This CDR3 comprises 13 residues. Trimming removed 11 bases from V and 0 bases from J, with 14 bases in between. Germline CDR1 and CDR2: MDHEN and SYDVKM. The CDR3: CAAWRDGSYEQYF. In DNA, the CDR3 is TGTGCCGCTTGGAGGGACGGCTCCTACGAGCAGTACTTC.

This clonotype turned up a few times. The chain joins TRBV7-9 to TRBJ1-4; D is perhaps TRBD1 (5 bases). The CDR3 spans 14 residues. The V and J ends lost 3 bases and 1 base respectively, with 6 bases between them. The germline CDR1 and CDR2 sequences are SEHNR and FQNEAQ (reference sequence). Here the CDR3 reads CASSLGGTNEKLFF. CDR3 coding DNA: TGTGCCAGCAGCTTGGGGGGAACTAATGAAAAACTGTTTTTT.

This clonotype turned up a few times. CDR3 sequence (DNA): TGTGCCAGCAGCGTAGCTAGCGGGGGGGCAAACGAGCAGTACGTC. Translated, it gives CASSVASGGANEQYV. The rearrangement joins TRBV9 to TRBJ2-7; 12 positions agree with TRBD2. The trim removed 0 bases at V and 5 bases at J, leaving 3 bases unmatched. The CDR3 is made up of 15 amino acids. Per the germline V gene, CDR1 is SGDLS and CDR2 is YYNGEE.

This clonotype was seen a handful of times. The genes are TRBV5-4 and TRBJ2-7; the D gene is possibly TRBD2 (6 bases). V dropped 2 bases and J dropped 2 bases, with 11 bases sitting between them. The length of the CDR3 is 14 residues. In germline, CDR1 is SGHNT, CDR2 YYREEE (reference sequence). For the CDR3, the DNA is TGTGCCAGCAGCTTTGGAGGGGTAACCTACGAGCAGTACGTC. This codes for CASSFGGVTYEQYV.

This clonotype was seen many times. CDR3 in DNA: TGCAGTGCTTGGGACACCTTGAACACTGAAGCTTTCTTT. This sequence encodes CSAWDTLNTEAFF. The chain employs TRBV20-1 and TRBJ1-1, with TRBD1 as a possible D gene (6 bases). There are 13 residues in the CDR3. The germline V gene has CDR1 DFQATT and CDR2 SNEGSKA (reference sequence). Trimming took off 5 bases at V and 0 bases at J, with 10 bases between the two ends.

This clonotype is judged medium-sized. The rearrangement links TRBV4-1 to TRBJ2-2; D not resolved. Trimming shortened V by 1 base and J by 6 bases, and 12 bases separated the two germline ends. The CDR3 is 15 amino acids. Germline V gives CDR1 MGHRA, CDR2 YSYEKL. CDR3 residues: CASSQGFRMPGELFF. In DNA form, the CDR3 reads TGCGCCAGCAGCCAAGGGTTCAGGATGCCCGGGGAGCTGTTTTTT.

The chain has TRBV9 and TRBJ1-3, with a tentative D call TRBD1 (6 bases). There are 16 residues in the CDR3. Trimming shortened V by 0 bases and J by 3 bases, and 13 bases separated the two germline ends. Germline V CDR1 and CDR2: SGDLS, YYNGEE. The CDR3 DNA sequence: TGTGCCAGCAGCGTAGCGGCCGGGGGCCTTGGAAACACCATATATTTT. It yields the protein CASSVAAGGLGNTIYF.

This clonotype has a single count. This chain joins TRBV7-9 and TRBJ2-5; 7 nucleotides match TRBD2. CDR3 length: 12 amino acids. V trimming: 11 bases; J trimming: 0 bases; junction bases outside the gene matches: 3. Looked up from germline, CDR1 is SEHNR and CDR2 is FQNEAQ (reference sequence). The CDR3 sequence is CAGEGNQETQYF. Written as DNA, the CDR3 is TGTGCCGGGGAGGGGAACCAAGAGACCCAGTACTTC.

The CDR3 loop is CSARERGGPLHF. The CDR3 coding sequence is TGCAGTGCTAGAGAGAGGGGTGGACCCCTCCACTTT. The V call is TRBV20-1, the J call TRBJ1-6, with TRBD1 as a possible D gene (5 bases). Per the germline V gene, CDR1 is DFQATT and CDR2 is SNEGSKA (reference sequence). V lost 0 bases and J 12 bases, leaving 9 bases between the germline ends. The length of the CDR3 is 12 residues.

This clonotype was observed a handful of times. The chain carries TRBV29-1 and TRBJ2-1, with 8 positions matching TRBD2. Germline CDR1 is SQVTM and CDR2 is ANQGSEA. The CDR3 spans 15 residues. V trimming: 1 base; J trimming: 8 bases; junction bases outside the gene matches: 10. The CDR3 coding sequence is TGCAGCGTTGAAGCAGGGCGCGGGGGGCGCGATGAGCAGTTCTTC. Its translation: CSVEAGRGGRDEQFF.

The genes are TRBV7-6 and TRBJ2-2, with a tentative D call TRBD1 (7 bases). Trimming pared 3 bases from V and 12 bases from J, leaving 11 bases between. The CDR3 totals 12 residues. Germline CDR1 reads SGHVS; CDR2 reads FNYEAQ. Written as DNA, the CDR3 is TGTGCCAGCAGCTTTGGAGGGGGCAAGCTGTTTTTT. Encoded protein: CASSFGGGKLFF.

This clonotype was seen only a few times. CDR3 in amino acids: CASSLALSGVATNEKLFF. CDR3 coding DNA: TGTGCCAGCAGCTTAGCGCTTTCAGGGGTTGCAACTAATGAAAAACTGTTTTTT. V usage is TRBV7-4 and J usage is TRBJ1-4; weak D call: TRBD1 (6 bases). The CDR3 sequence is 18 residues long. The V end lost 0 bases, the J end lost 0 bases, and 14 bases lay between the germline ends. Germline V lookup: CDR1 SGHVT, CDR2 SQSDAQ.

V usage is TRBV4-1 and J usage is TRBJ1-4; D is uncertain. Trimming took 3 bases from V and 6 from J, leaving 14 bases between them. The germline V gene has CDR1 MGHRA and CDR2 YSYEKL. The CDR3 contains 15 residues. The CDR3 DNA sequence: TGCGCCAGCAGCCATTCAGGCGAGGAAGATGAAAAACTGTTTTTT. It encodes CASSHSGEEDEKLFF.

This clonotype was picked up a small number of times. The V gene is TRBV4-1, the J gene TRBJ1-3; D is uncertain. The CDR3 is 13 amino acids. Germline loops: CDR1 MGHRA, CDR2 YSYEKL. Trimming cost V 4 bases and J 0 bases, with 4 bases left between them. CDR3 nucleotide sequence: TGCGCCAGCAGCCGCTCCTCTGGAAACACCATATATTTT. Protein sequence: CASSRSSGNTIYF.